A selection of T cell receptor beta chains follows, all from one sample in a study of cytomegalovirus exposure and HLA in healthy donors. The assay was immunoSEQ multiplex PCR, and TCRdb's table has in-frame clones only and misses some. Among some 150,000 clones listed, 62% were seen once. Sequenced input: PBMCs. The receptors derive from a man between 40 and 49 years old in good health and CMV-seronegative. Each CDR3 is given with its conserved first and last residue. The D gene is left open where the match is weak. Rows may omit the clone size; those that give it use once, few, many or a size class.

cdr3_length: 13; d_call: TRBD1; clone_size: .; j_call: TRBJ1-1; v_call: TRBV29-1; cdr3_aa: CSARTGLNTEAFF; cdr3_nt: TGCAGCGCCCGGACAGGGTTGAACACTGAAGCTTTCTTT
cdr3_length: 14; d_call: TRBD1; clone_size: few; j_call: TRBJ2-7; v_call: TRBV6-1; cdr3_aa: CASSDGQGSYEQYF; cdr3_nt: TGTGCCAGCAGTGACGGACAGGGCTCCTACGAGCAGTACTTC
cdr3_length: 18; d_call: TRBD2; clone_size: few; j_call: TRBJ2-1; v_call: TRBV14; cdr3_aa: CASSQVPGTSGVYNEQFF; cdr3_nt: TGTGCCAGCAGCCAAGTACCCGGGACTAGCGGGGTTTACAATGAGCAGTTCTTC
cdr3_length: 13; d_call: .; clone_size: .; j_call: TRBJ1-6; v_call: TRBV7-8; cdr3_aa: CASSLDRNSPLHF; cdr3_nt: TGTGCCAGCAGCCTAGACAGGAATTCACCCCTCCACTTT
cdr3_length: 15; d_call: TRBD1; clone_size: .; j_call: TRBJ1-5; v_call: TRBV19; cdr3_aa: CASMTGVERNQPQHF; cdr3_nt: TGTGCCAGTATGACAGGGGTTGAAAGAAATCAGCCCCAGCATTTT
cdr3_length: 13; d_call: .; clone_size: few; j_call: TRBJ1-1; v_call: TRBV19; cdr3_aa: CASSMTRDTEAFF; cdr3_nt: TGTGCCAGTAGTATGACCAGGGACACTGAAGCTTTCTTT
cdr3_length: 15; d_call: TRBD2; clone_size: .; j_call: TRBJ2-1; v_call: TRBV6-1; cdr3_aa: CASSPIGGADNEQFF; cdr3_nt: TGTGCCAGCAGTCCCATCGGGGGGGCGGACAATGAGCAGTTCTTC
cdr3_length: 13; d_call: TRBD1; clone_size: .; j_call: TRBJ2-3; v_call: TRBV29-1; cdr3_aa: CSAGQGNTDTQYF; cdr3_nt: TGCAGCGCTGGACAGGGAAACACAGATACGCAGTATTTT
cdr3_length: 15; d_call: .; clone_size: .; j_call: TRBJ2-2; v_call: TRBV28; cdr3_aa: CASRGGPSNTGELFF; cdr3_nt: TGTGCCAGCAGGGGGGGGCCTTCGAACACCGGGGAGCTGTTTTTT
cdr3_length: 12; d_call: .; clone_size: few; j_call: TRBJ2-7; v_call: TRBV30; cdr3_aa: CAWRKRDYEQYF; cdr3_nt: TGTGCCTGGAGGAAACGGGACTACGAGCAGTACTTC
cdr3_length: 13; d_call: .; clone_size: few; j_call: TRBJ2-7; v_call: TRBV27; cdr3_aa: CASSLSHSYEQYF; cdr3_nt: TGTGCCAGCAGTTTATCACACAGCTACGAGCAGTACTTC
cdr3_length: 13; d_call: .; clone_size: few; j_call: TRBJ2-2; v_call: TRBV5-1; cdr3_aa: CASSLDSTGELFF; cdr3_nt: TGCGCCAGCAGCTTAGACAGCACCGGGGAGCTGTTTTTT
cdr3_length: 14; d_call: TRBD1; clone_size: .; j_call: TRBJ1-2; v_call: TRBV7-2; cdr3_aa: CASSTDRGTYGYTF; cdr3_nt: TGTGCCAGCAGCACGGACAGGGGGACCTATGGCTACACCTTC
cdr3_length: 13; d_call: .; clone_size: .; j_call: TRBJ2-4; v_call: TRBV19; cdr3_aa: CASSPLGRGIQYF; cdr3_nt: TGTGCCAGTAGTCCTCTAGGCCGGGGCATTCAGTACTTC
cdr3_length: 13; d_call: .; clone_size: .; j_call: TRBJ1-1; v_call: TRBV9; cdr3_aa: CASSRQRNTEAFF; cdr3_nt: TGTGCCAGCAGCCGCCAGCGAAACACTGAAGCTTTCTTT
cdr3_length: 15; d_call: .; clone_size: .; j_call: TRBJ1-5; v_call: TRBV6-5; cdr3_aa: CASSGDGNSNQPQHF; cdr3_nt: TGTGCCAGCAGCGGAGACGGGAATAGCAATCAGCCCCAGCATTTT
cdr3_length: 16; d_call: TRBD2; clone_size: .; j_call: TRBJ2-7; v_call: TRBV4-1; cdr3_aa: CASSQVMASGTYEQYF; cdr3_nt: TGCGCCAGCAGCCAAGTCATGGCTAGCGGGACCTACGAGCAGTACTTC
cdr3_length: 15; d_call: TRBD2; clone_size: few; j_call: TRBJ2-1; v_call: TRBV11-2; cdr3_aa: CASSLVAGGQDEQFF; cdr3_nt: TGTGCCAGCAGCTTAGTAGCGGGAGGTCAAGATGAGCAGTTCTTC
cdr3_length: 15; d_call: TRBD1; clone_size: .; j_call: TRBJ2-3; v_call: TRBV5-4; cdr3_aa: CASSPGTGPTDTQYF; cdr3_nt: TGTGCCAGCAGCCCCGGGACAGGCCCCACAGATACGCAGTATTTT
cdr3_length: 14; d_call: .; clone_size: .; j_call: TRBJ1-1; v_call: TRBV14; cdr3_aa: CASSPQGWSTEAFF; cdr3_nt: TGTGCCAGCAGCCCACAGGGATGGAGCACTGAAGCTTTCTTT
cdr3_length: 19; d_call: TRBD1; clone_size: few; j_call: TRBJ2-7; v_call: TRBV27; cdr3_aa: CASNPTPDRRLHGVYEQYF; cdr3_nt: TGTGCCAGCAATCCAACCCCGGACAGGCGCTTACACGGCGTCTACGAGCAGTACTTC
cdr3_length: 20; d_call: TRBD2; clone_size: .; j_call: TRBJ2-2; v_call: TRBV4-3; cdr3_aa: CASSQDRGLAQLTNTGELFF; cdr3_nt: TGCGCCAGCAGCCAAGATCGAGGACTAGCGCAACTTACGAACACCGGGGAGCTGTTTTTT
cdr3_length: 13; d_call: .; clone_size: few; j_call: TRBJ2-7; v_call: TRBV19; cdr3_aa: CATSSTARVEQYF; cdr3_nt: TGTGCCACCTCATCGACAGCAAGGGTCGAGCAGTACTTC
cdr3_length: 13; d_call: TRBD1; clone_size: .; j_call: TRBJ1-6; v_call: TRBV7-2; cdr3_aa: CASSTGADSPLHF; cdr3_nt: TGTGCCAGCAGCACAGGGGCGGACTCACCCCTCCACTTT
cdr3_length: 15; d_call: TRBD2; clone_size: few; j_call: TRBJ2-7; v_call: TRBV4-1; cdr3_aa: CASSPASGSSYEQYF; cdr3_nt: TGCGCCAGCAGCCCTGCCAGCGGGAGTTCCTACGAGCAGTACTTC
cdr3_length: 14; d_call: .; clone_size: .; j_call: TRBJ2-5; v_call: TRBV2; cdr3_aa: CASRFSAVGSGQYF; cdr3_nt: TGTGCCAGCAGGTTTTCAGCGGTGGGGAGTGGCCAGTACTTC
cdr3_length: 15; d_call: .; clone_size: .; j_call: TRBJ1-2; v_call: TRBV6-1; cdr3_aa: CASSHTWEPDYGYTF; cdr3_nt: TGTGCCAGCAGCCACACCTGGGAGCCGGACTATGGCTACACCTTC
cdr3_length: 13; d_call: .; clone_size: once; j_call: TRBJ1-1; v_call: TRBV2; cdr3_aa: CATSQGLNTEAFF; cdr3_nt: TGTGCCACTTCCCAGGGGCTGAACACTGAAGCTTTCTTT
cdr3_length: 13; d_call: .; clone_size: .; j_call: TRBJ1-1; v_call: TRBV5-1; cdr3_aa: CASLQGPRTEAFF; cdr3_nt: TGCGCCAGCCTACAGGGCCCTCGGACTGAAGCTTTCTTT
cdr3_length: 16; d_call: .; clone_size: .; j_call: TRBJ2-7; v_call: TRBV15; cdr3_aa: CATSREGRGNSYEQYF; cdr3_nt: TGTGCCACCAGCAGAGAAGGGCGGGGAAACTCCTACGAGCAGTACTTC
cdr3_length: 14; d_call: .; clone_size: .; j_call: TRBJ1-5; v_call: TRBV6-5; cdr3_aa: CASSYGGRDQPQHF; cdr3_nt: TGTGCCAGCAGTTACGGAGGGCGAGATCAGCCCCAGCATTTT
cdr3_length: 16; d_call: TRBD1; clone_size: once; j_call: TRBJ1-3; v_call: TRBV5-1; cdr3_aa: CASSPRTGGTGNTIYF; cdr3_nt: TGCGCCAGCAGCCCGCGGACAGGGGGCACTGGAAACACCATATATTTT
cdr3_length: 19; d_call: TRBD1; clone_size: .; j_call: TRBJ1-2; v_call: TRBV18; cdr3_aa: CASSPLGGTGGAKNYGYTF; cdr3_nt: TGTGCCAGCTCACCCCTCGGCGGGACAGGGGGCGCAAAGAACTATGGCTACACCTTC
cdr3_length: 13; d_call: TRBD1; clone_size: .; j_call: TRBJ1-6; v_call: TRBV2; cdr3_aa: CASSPGQGLPLHF; cdr3_nt: TGTGCCAGCAGCCCCGGACAGGGACTCCCCCTCCACTTT
cdr3_length: 13; d_call: .; clone_size: .; j_call: TRBJ2-5; v_call: TRBV25-1; cdr3_aa: CASSEGARETQYF; cdr3_nt: TGTGCCAGCAGTGAGGGTGCGCGGGAGACCCAGTACTTC
cdr3_length: 16; d_call: TRBD2; clone_size: .; j_call: TRBJ2-7; v_call: TRBV7-9; cdr3_aa: CSSSPTAGRELYEQYF; cdr3_nt: TGTTCCAGCAGCCCCACGGCTGGGCGGGAGCTCTACGAGCAGTACTTC
cdr3_length: 17; d_call: .; clone_size: .; j_call: TRBJ1-2; v_call: TRBV9; cdr3_aa: CASSVGGALSSNYGYTF; cdr3_nt: TGTGCCAGCAGCGTAGGAGGAGCCCTATCGTCTAACTATGGCTACACCTTC
cdr3_length: 15; d_call: TRBD1; clone_size: .; j_call: TRBJ1-3; v_call: TRBV5-4; cdr3_aa: CASSLTGDAGNTIYF; cdr3_nt: TGTGCCAGCAGCTTGACAGGGGATGCTGGAAACACCATATATTTT
cdr3_length: 17; d_call: .; clone_size: .; j_call: TRBJ1-6; v_call: TRBV5-6; cdr3_aa: CASSLALAGHYNSPLHF; cdr3_nt: TGTGCCAGCAGCTTGGCCTTGGCAGGCCATTATAATTCACCCCTCCACTTT
cdr3_length: 15; d_call: .; clone_size: .; j_call: TRBJ1-1; v_call: TRBV5-1; cdr3_aa: CASSLEAGANTEAFF; cdr3_nt: TGCGCCAGCAGCTTGGAGGCAGGGGCGAACACTGAAGCTTTCTTT
cdr3_length: 13; d_call: .; clone_size: few; j_call: TRBJ2-5; v_call: TRBV19; cdr3_aa: CASSLTTLGQQYF; cdr3_nt: TGTGCCAGTAGTCTGACCACTTTAGGACAGCAGTACTTC
cdr3_length: 12; d_call: .; clone_size: .; j_call: TRBJ2-5; v_call: TRBV2; cdr3_aa: CASSDSVMEQYF; cdr3_nt: TGTGCCAGCAGTGATTCGGTCATGGAGCAGTACTTC
cdr3_length: 19; d_call: TRBD2; clone_size: .; j_call: TRBJ2-1; v_call: TRBV27; cdr3_aa: CASSPGLAGGPSSYNEQFF; cdr3_nt: TGTGCCAGCAGTCCCGGACTAGCGGGGGGTCCAAGCTCCTACAATGAGCAGTTCTTC
cdr3_length: 13; d_call: .; clone_size: few; j_call: TRBJ2-7; v_call: TRBV6-6; cdr3_aa: CASSTRGAYEQYF; cdr3_nt: TGTGCCAGTTCGACCAGGGGCGCCTACGAGCAGTACTTC
cdr3_length: 13; d_call: TRBD2; clone_size: .; j_call: TRBJ2-7; v_call: TRBV7-8; cdr3_aa: CASSPPGGVKQYF; cdr3_nt: TGTGCCAGCAGCCCCCCGGGGGGGGTGAAGCAGTACTTC
cdr3_length: 14; d_call: .; clone_size: .; j_call: TRBJ2-7; v_call: TRBV7-8; cdr3_aa: CASSAAGPVYEQYF; cdr3_nt: TGTGCCAGCAGCGCAGCGGGCCCCGTCTACGAGCAGTACTTC
cdr3_length: 14; d_call: TRBD2; clone_size: .; j_call: TRBJ2-7; v_call: TRBV7-2; cdr3_aa: CASSKSGSNYEQYF; cdr3_nt: TGTGCCAGCAGCAAGAGCGGGAGTAACTACGAGCAGTACTTC
cdr3_length: 13; d_call: .; clone_size: .; j_call: TRBJ2-7; v_call: TRBV5-5; cdr3_aa: CASSVTGTYEQYF; cdr3_nt: TGTGCCAGCAGCGTGACAGGAACCTACGAGCAGTACTTC
cdr3_length: 14; d_call: TRBD1; clone_size: few; j_call: TRBJ2-1; v_call: TRBV7-6; cdr3_aa: CASSSDRAYNEQFF; cdr3_nt: TGTGCCAGCAGCTCGGACAGGGCCTACAATGAGCAGTTCTTC
cdr3_length: 18; d_call: TRBD1; clone_size: few; j_call: TRBJ1-4; v_call: TRBV7-9; cdr3_aa: CASSYSPFTGTGRLKLFF; cdr3_nt: TGTGCCAGCAGCTATTCCCCCTTTACCGGGACAGGGAGGTTAAAACTGTTTTTT
cdr3_length: 16; d_call: TRBD1; clone_size: .; j_call: TRBJ1-4; v_call: TRBV5-6; cdr3_aa: CASSSPHQGADEKLFF; cdr3_nt: TGTGCCAGCAGTTCTCCTCATCAGGGGGCTGACGAAAAACTGTTTTTT
cdr3_length: 15; d_call: .; clone_size: .; j_call: TRBJ2-6; v_call: TRBV5-1; cdr3_aa: CASSWSGSGANVLTF; cdr3_nt: TGCGCCAGCAGTTGGAGTGGCTCTGGGGCCAACGTCCTGACTTTC
cdr3_length: 19; d_call: .; clone_size: .; j_call: TRBJ1-3; v_call: TRBV18; cdr3_aa: CASSSPFFLGRSSGNTIYF; cdr3_nt: TGTGCCAGCTCATCACCGTTTTTCCTCGGGAGGAGCTCTGGAAACACCATATATTTT
cdr3_length: 13; d_call: .; clone_size: .; j_call: TRBJ1-1; v_call: TRBV29-1; cdr3_aa: CSVEVQGQTEAFF; cdr3_nt: TGCAGCGTTGAAGTCCAGGGTCAAACTGAAGCTTTCTTT
cdr3_length: 15; d_call: TRBD1; clone_size: .; j_call: TRBJ2-5; v_call: TRBV5-1; cdr3_aa: CASSFLQGSEETQYF; cdr3_nt: TGCGCCAGCAGTTTCCTACAGGGGAGCGAAGAGACCCAGTACTTC
cdr3_length: 16; d_call: TRBD2; clone_size: .; j_call: TRBJ2-7; v_call: TRBV11-2; cdr3_aa: CASSLEWGLAGGEQYF; cdr3_nt: TGTGCCAGCAGCTTAGAGTGGGGACTAGCGGGAGGCGAGCAGTACTTC